The entry below gives a single T cell receptor (beta chain) sequence along with its context. No antigen is known for it. Before the COVID-19 pandemic, during about 2011-2019, CD4+ T cells were taken from unexposed donors. CD4+ T cells were isolated from the cells after more than nine days of culture. This record belongs to a study of CD4 T cells in relation to SARS-CoV-2 and coronaviruses. Study overall: After roughly ten days of antigen culture, PBMC TCR beta CDR3s were sequenced. Overall study findings and caveats: Monoreactive clones expanded significantly more to SARS-CoV-2 than crossreactive clones did.

Only in-frame clones appear in the TCRdb table, and some are missing; sequencing was by immunoSEQ multiplex PCR. The data hold 24,000 or so clones, with around three quarters observed a single time. V shed 0 bases and J shed 7 bases, with 4 bases lying between them. The CDR3 runs 12 residues. The germline CDR1 and CDR2 sequences are MNHNY and SVGAGI (reference sequence). The chain combines TRBV6-6 with TRBJ2-1; D is ambiguous. The material sequenced was CD4+ T cells from PBMCs, cultured in vitro. The sequence was collected from a human donor in good health. Here the CDR3 reads CASSYSSNEQFF. Here the CDR3 DNA reads TGTGCCAGCAGTTACTCGAGTAATGAGCAGTTCTTC.